The clone carrying this T cell receptor beta chain occurred many times. As yet, its antigen is unknown. RNA extraction was followed by reverse transcription into cDNA, which acted as the sequencing template. Using immunoSEQ multiplex PCR, the repertoire was profiled, and TCRdb retains in-frame clones only, with some absent. The sample lists 150,000 to 200,000 clones; 60% were seen once. The V end was cut by 5 bases, the J end by 0 bases, with 8 bases between. CDR1 is SEHNR and CDR2 is FQNEAQ in the germline V gene (reference sequence). This CDR3 is built from 14 residues. As for treatment: oral pan-JAK inhibitor, 5-10 mg twice daily. PBMCs provided sorted CD4+ and CD8+ T cells. The data were taken from a study of CD8+ T cells in alopecia areata. Looking at the study overall: In an open-label trial, patients got 5 to 10 mg tofacitinib twice daily.

Study-level results: Affected scalp, especially in alopecia totalis/universalis, had a higher clonality than normal scalp did.

The receptor was derived from a human donor with alopecia areata. The rearrangement uses TRBV7-9 and TRBJ2-4; no reliable D call. Specimen: CD4+ T cells sorted from blood, collected at week 24, from a patient treated with tofacitinib. The CDR3 DNA reads as TGTGCCAGCAGCCCTTGGGAAGCCAAAAACATTCAGTACTTC. Its protein is CASSPWEAKNIQYF.